This TCR beta chain originates from a study of cytomegalovirus exposure and HLA in healthy donors. Concerning this clone: What it binds is not known.

Overall study results and limits: A later analysis revealed that TCR association rates differed between HLA loci, peaking at DRB1 and bottoming out at HLA-C.

CDR1 and CDR2 (germline): SNHLY, FYNNEI. The CDR3 loop spans 14 amino acids. Trimming cost V 8 bases and J 2 bases, with 16 bases left between them. The PCR ran on 60 Vbeta and 13 Jbeta primers. TCRdb's table, derived via immunoSEQ multiplex PCR, lists solely in-frame clones and lacks some. The sample includes about 130,000 clones, roughly 80% of them seen just once. This clonotype originated in a male donor in good health and CMV-seronegative. V gene TRBV2 combines with J gene TRBJ2-7, with D tentatively TRBD2 (6 bases). The sequenced sample consisted of PBMCs. The CDR3 coding sequence is TGTGCCAGCTTGAGGCGGGAATCGGCCTACGAGCAGTACTTC. It codes for CASLRRESAYEQYF.